Listed below are T cell receptor beta chains from one sample, sequenced in a study of vaccination and CD4 T cells after COVID-19. TCRdb re-analysed the PCR reads in MiXCR, keeping a single row per CDR3 protein. The table shows about 20,000 distinct CDR3 sequences, with roughly 50% occurring only once. Their recognized antigens are unknown. Sequences were obtained from CD4+ T cells from blood, cultured in vitro. These receptors all stem from a human donor who had recovered from COVID-19. The conserved cysteine and the conserved F or W are not part of the CDR3 here.

J gene,V gene,CDR3 protein
TRBJ2-3,TRBV20-1,SARDYRGATDTQY
TRBJ1-1,TRBV7-9,ASSYQRGQGTLAF
TRBJ2-1,TRBV7-2,ASSFAGSSYNEQF
TRBJ1-1,TRBV5-1,ASSPPGQRGTEAF
TRBJ2-3,TRBV27,ASRDLQTDTQY
TRBJ1-3,TRBV6-1,ASRTDSGNTIY
TRBJ1-2,TRBV7-8,ASSLRGGEGQRGYT
TRBJ2-3,TRBV11-2,ASGTRADTQY
TRBJ1-2,TRBV6-1,ASSAHIGYT
TRBJ1-1,TRBV19,ASSSGGSNTEAF
TRBJ1-2,TRBV20-1,SARRQGDYGYT
TRBJ1-5,TRBV9,ASSAGGQGYQPQH
TRBJ1-6,TRBV19,ASSVYGTGNSPLH
TRBJ2-2,TRBV27,ASSLSGRVWTGELF